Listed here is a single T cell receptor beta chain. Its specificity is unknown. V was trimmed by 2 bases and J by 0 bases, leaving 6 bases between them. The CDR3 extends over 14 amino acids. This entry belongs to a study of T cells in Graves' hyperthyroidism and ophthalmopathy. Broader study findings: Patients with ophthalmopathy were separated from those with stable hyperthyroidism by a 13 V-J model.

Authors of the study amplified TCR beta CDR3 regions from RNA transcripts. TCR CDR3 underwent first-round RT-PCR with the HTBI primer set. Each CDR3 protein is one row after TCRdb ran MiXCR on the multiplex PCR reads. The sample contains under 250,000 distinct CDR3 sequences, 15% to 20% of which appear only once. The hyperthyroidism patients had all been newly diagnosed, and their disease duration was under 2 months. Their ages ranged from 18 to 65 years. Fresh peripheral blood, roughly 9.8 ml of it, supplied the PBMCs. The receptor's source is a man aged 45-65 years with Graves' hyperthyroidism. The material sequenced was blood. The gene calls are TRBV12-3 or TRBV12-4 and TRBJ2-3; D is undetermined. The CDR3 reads CASSLILSTDTQYF. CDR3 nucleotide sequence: TGTGCCAGCAGTTTAATCTTAAGCACAGATACGCAGTATTTT.